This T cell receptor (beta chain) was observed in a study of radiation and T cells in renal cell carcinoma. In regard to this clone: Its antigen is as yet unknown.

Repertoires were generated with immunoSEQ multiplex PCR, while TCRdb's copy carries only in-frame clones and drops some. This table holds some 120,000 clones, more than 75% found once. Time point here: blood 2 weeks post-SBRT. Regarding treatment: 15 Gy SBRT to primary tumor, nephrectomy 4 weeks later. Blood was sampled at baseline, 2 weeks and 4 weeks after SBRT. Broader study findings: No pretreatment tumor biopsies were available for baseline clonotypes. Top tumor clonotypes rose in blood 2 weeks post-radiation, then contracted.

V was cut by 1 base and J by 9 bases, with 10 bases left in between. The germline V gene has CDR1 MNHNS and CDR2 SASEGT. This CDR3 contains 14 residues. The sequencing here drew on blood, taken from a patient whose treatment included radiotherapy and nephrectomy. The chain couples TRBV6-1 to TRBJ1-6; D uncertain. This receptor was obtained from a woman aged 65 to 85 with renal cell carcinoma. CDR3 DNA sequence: TGTGCCAGCAGTGAAGGCCCGCTATTTTCACCCCTCCACTTT. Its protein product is CASSEGPLFSPLHF.